The rows below give T cell receptor beta chains drawn from one sample of a study of blood T cells in healthy people across ages. TCRdb passed the 5' RACE reads through MiXCR, listing each CDR3 protein once. The sample holds hundreds of thousands of distinct CDR3 sequences, around two fifths seen once. Material: blood. Source of these receptors: a man of 80 years or more in good health. CDR3s include the opening cysteine and the closing phenylalanine or tryptophan. D genes are given only for firm matches. For some rows the clone size is stated as once, few or many, or as a class when expanded; others skip it.

CDR3: CASSDPLFVYEQYF; DNA: TGTGCCAGCAGTGACCCCCTCTTCGTCTACGAGCAGTACTTC; J: TRBJ2-7; length: 14; size: few; D: -; V: TRBV6-1
CDR3: CASSARSGPYEQYF; DNA: TGTGCCAGCAGCGCACGCTCCGGCCCCTACGAGCAGTACTTC; J: TRBJ2-7; length: 14; size: -; D: -; V: TRBV11-3
CDR3: CASSLTGNRGSGANVLTF; DNA: TGCGCCAGCAGCTTGACAGGGAACAGGGGCTCTGGGGCCAACGTCCTGACTTTC; J: TRBJ2-6; length: 18; size: -; D: TRBD1; V: TRBV5-1
CDR3: CASSYLTGFTGELFF; DNA: TGTGCCAGCAGCTACCTCACGGGATTTACCGGGGAGCTGTTTTTT; J: TRBJ2-2; length: 15; size: -; D: -; V: TRBV11-2
CDR3: CSAARTSGRETQYF; DNA: TGCAGTGCTGCCCGGACTAGCGGGAGGGAGACCCAGTACTTC; J: TRBJ2-5; length: 14; size: -; D: TRBD2; V: TRBV20-1
CDR3: CASSTAGTRVHEQFF; DNA: TGTGCCAGCAGTACTGCCGGGACAAGGGTCCATGAGCAGTTCTTC; J: TRBJ2-1; length: 15; size: -; D: -; V: TRBV6-5
CDR3: CSALRGNRETQYF; DNA: TGCAGTGCCCTTAGGGGGAATCGCGAGACCCAGTACTTC; J: TRBJ2-5; length: 13; size: once; D: -; V: TRBV20-1
CDR3: CASSNPREQFF; DNA: TGTGCCAGCAGCAATCCCCGCGAGCAGTTCTTC; J: TRBJ2-1; length: 11; size: once; D: -; V: TRBV7-6
CDR3: CASSLFGTQTIDEQYF; DNA: TGTGCCAGCAGTTTATTTGGGACCCAAACGATCGACGAGCAGTACTTC; J: TRBJ2-7; length: 16; size: few; D: -; V: TRBV27
CDR3: CASSPRNAGSYEQYF; DNA: TGTGCCAGCAGCCCCCGTAACGCCGGCTCCTACGAGCAGTACTTC; J: TRBJ2-7; length: 15; size: -; D: -; V: TRBV6-6
CDR3: CASSLAALGNTQYF; DNA: TGCGCCAGCAGCTTGGCTGCGCTTGGTAATACGCAGTATTTT; J: TRBJ2-3; length: 14; size: -; D: -; V: TRBV5-1
CDR3: CATSDSSRSTYNEQFF; DNA: TGTGCCACCAGTGATTCAAGCCGTAGCACCTACAATGAGCAGTTCTTC; J: TRBJ2-1; length: 16; size: few; D: -; V: TRBV24-1
CDR3: CATSRDWATGESSRELFF; DNA: TGTGCCACCAGCAGAGATTGGGCGACAGGGGAGTCGTCCCGGGAGCTGTTTTTT; J: TRBJ2-2; length: 18; size: -; D: TRBD1; V: TRBV15
CDR3: CASSMLQGYDTQYF; DNA: TGTGCCAGCTCTATGCTACAGGGATATGATACGCAGTATTTT; J: TRBJ2-3; length: 14; size: once; D: -; V: TRBV2
CDR3: CASSPRAGNQPQHF; DNA: TGTGCCAGTAGTCCTCGCGCGGGCAATCAGCCCCAGCATTTT; J: TRBJ1-5; length: 14; size: once; D: -; V: TRBV19
CDR3: CASSPGVITDTQYF; DNA: TGTGCCAGCAGTCCAGGCGTCATCACAGATACGCAGTATTTT; J: TRBJ2-3; length: 14; size: -; D: -; V: TRBV27
CDR3: CASSETGGPYNEQFF; DNA: TGTGCCAGCAGCGAAACAGGGGGTCCCTACAATGAGCAGTTCTTC; J: TRBJ2-1; length: 15; size: few; D: TRBD1; V: TRBV4-2
CDR3: CASSAPGTRQEQYF; DNA: TGTGCCAGCAGCGCCCCCGGGACTCGCCAAGAGCAGTACTTC; J: TRBJ2-5; length: 14; size: -; D: -; V: TRBV9
CDR3: CSATIGGGSQETQYF; DNA: TGCAGTGCTACTATAGGCGGGGGATCCCAAGAGACCCAGTACTTC; J: TRBJ2-5; length: 15; size: -; D: TRBD2; V: TRBV20-1
CDR3: CSASGTSEYYEQYF; DNA: TGCAGTGCCTCCGGGACTAGCGAATACTACGAGCAGTACTTC; J: TRBJ2-7; length: 14; size: -; D: TRBD2; V: TRBV20-1
CDR3: CASSALGDEQFF; DNA: TGTGCCAGCAGTGCACTTGGAGATGAGCAGTTCTTC; J: TRBJ2-1; length: 12; size: few; D: -; V: TRBV25-1
CDR3: CASSQTGYEQYF; DNA: TGTGCCAGCAGCCAGACAGGCTACGAGCAGTACTTC; J: TRBJ2-7; length: 12; size: many; D: -; V: TRBV5-6
CDR3: CASRIEQVDGYTF; DNA: TGTGCCAGCAGAATCGAACAGGTAGATGGCTACACCTTC; J: TRBJ1-2; length: 13; size: few; D: -; V: TRBV6-2/TRBV6-3
CDR3: CASTAQRGDRGNEQYF; DNA: TGTGCCAGCACCGCCCAGCGGGGGGACAGGGGCAATGAGCAGTACTTC; J: TRBJ2-5; length: 16; size: -; D: -; V: TRBV6-2/TRBV6-3
CDR3: CASSPGRHSNQPQHF; DNA: TGTGCCAGCTCACCGGGACGGCATAGCAATCAGCCCCAGCATTTT; J: TRBJ1-5; length: 15; size: few; D: -; V: TRBV18
CDR3: CASSLTVGGLKNTQYF; DNA: TGCGCCAGCAGCCTAACGGTGGGGGGCTTAAAGAATACGCAGTATTTT; J: TRBJ2-3; length: 16; size: few; D: -; V: TRBV5-1
CDR3: CASSRGLAGTDAELFF; DNA: TGCGCCAGCAGCCGAGGACTAGCGGGAACCGACGCGGAGCTGTTTTTT; J: TRBJ2-2; length: 16; size: -; D: TRBD2; V: TRBV4-3
CDR3: CASSQERGGGHGYTF; DNA: TGTGCCAGCAGCCAGGAGCGGGGGGGTGGGCATGGCTACACCTTC; J: TRBJ1-2; length: 15; size: few; D: -; V: TRBV4-2
CDR3: CASTKTGGSGSRYSPLHF; DNA: TGTGCCAGCACTAAAACTGGGGGATCGGGGTCGCGGTATTCACCCCTCCACTTT; J: TRBJ1-6; length: 18; size: -; D: -; V: TRBV27
CDR3: CASRLGGQGLYEQYF; DNA: TGTGCCAGCAGGCTGGGGGGACAGGGCCTCTACGAGCAGTACTTC; J: TRBJ2-7; length: 15; size: -; D: TRBD1; V: TRBV6-2/TRBV6-3
CDR3: CASSESTGRDYGYTF; DNA: TGCGCCAGCAGTGAGTCGACAGGACGGGACTATGGCTACACCTTC; J: TRBJ1-2; length: 15; size: many; D: -; V: TRBV10-2
CDR3: CASSRGGGAYNEQFF; DNA: TGTGCCAGCAGTCGAGGAGGGGGGGCATACAATGAGCAGTTCTTC; J: TRBJ2-1; length: 15; size: few; D: -; V: TRBV28
CDR3: CASSSTRGTQYF; DNA: TGTGCCAGCAGTTCAACCCGGGGTACGCAGTATTTT; J: TRBJ2-3; length: 12; size: few; D: -; V: TRBV6-5
CDR3: CSADPVGSGETQYF; DNA: TGCAGTGCCGATCCCGTGGGGAGCGGGGAGACCCAGTACTTC; J: TRBJ2-5; length: 14; size: -; D: -; V: TRBV20-1
CDR3: CASSVRGYYGSTF; DNA: TGTGCCAGCAGTGTTAGGGGCTACTATGGCTCCACCTTC; J: TRBJ1-2; length: 13; size: -; D: -; V: TRBV6-5
CDR3: CSVTLGSETQYF; DNA: TGCAGCGTGACCCTTGGATCGGAGACCCAGTACTTC; J: TRBJ2-5; length: 12; size: few; D: -; V: TRBV29-1
CDR3: CASSVLTGTRRSEQYF; DNA: TGTGCCAGCAGCGTCCTAACCGGGACTAGAAGGAGTGAGCAGTACTTC; J: TRBJ2-5; length: 16; size: -; D: TRBD2; V: TRBV5-6
CDR3: CAISAGGSGDPYNEQFF; DNA: TGTGCCATCAGTGCAGGGGGTAGCGGGGACCCATACAATGAGCAGTTCTTC; J: TRBJ2-1; length: 17; size: -; D: -; V: TRBV10-3
CDR3: CSVITAGYGYTF; DNA: TGCAGCGTCATCACAGCAGGGTATGGCTACACCTTC; J: TRBJ1-2; length: 12; size: -; D: -; V: TRBV29-1
CDR3: CSVVNPGSYNEQFF; DNA: TGCAGCGTTGTTAACCCAGGGTCCTACAATGAGCAGTTCTTC; J: TRBJ2-1; length: 14; size: few; D: -; V: TRBV29-1
CDR3: CASSEGRLNQPQHF; DNA: TGCGCCAGCTCTGAAGGACGGCTCAATCAGCCCCAGCATTTT; J: TRBJ1-5; length: 14; size: -; D: -; V: TRBV5-1
CDR3: CASSGQGIGEQFF; DNA: TGTGCCAGCAGCGGCCAGGGGATAGGTGAGCAGTTCTTC; J: TRBJ2-1; length: 13; size: many; D: -; V: TRBV9
CDR3: CASSRTSGIHEQYF; DNA: TGTGCCAGCAGCCGGACTAGCGGGATCCACGAGCAGTACTTC; J: TRBJ2-7; length: 14; size: few; D: TRBD2; V: TRBV3-1
CDR3: CSALANSYEQYF; DNA: TGCAGTGCTCTAGCGAACTCCTACGAGCAGTACTTC; J: TRBJ2-7; length: 12; size: many; D: -; V: TRBV20-1
CDR3: CSVGRQDSYEQYF; DNA: TGCAGCGTGGGGCGACAGGACTCCTACGAGCAGTACTTC; J: TRBJ2-7; length: 13; size: few; D: -; V: TRBV29-1
CDR3: CASSLSQGADTQYF; DNA: TGTGCCAGCAGCCTATCGCAGGGGGCAGATACGCAGTATTTT; J: TRBJ2-3; length: 14; size: -; D: TRBD1; V: TRBV7-9
CDR3: CASSQRSRGALDTQYF; DNA: TGTGCCAGCAGCCAAAGGAGCAGAGGGGCTTTAGATACGCAGTATTTT; J: TRBJ2-3; length: 16; size: -; D: -; V: TRBV3-1
CDR3: CATSSRGQYNEQFF; DNA: TGTGCCACCAGCAGCAGGGGACAGTACAATGAGCAGTTCTTC; J: TRBJ2-1; length: 14; size: -; D: TRBD1; V: TRBV15
CDR3: CASSLGQATNEQFF; DNA: TGCGCCAGCAGCTTGGGACAGGCCACCAATGAGCAGTTCTTC; J: TRBJ2-1; length: 14; size: -; D: -; V: TRBV5-1
CDR3: CSVAARGGRDTQYF; DNA: TGCAGCGTCGCCGCTCGGGGGGGCAGAGATACGCAGTATTTT; J: TRBJ2-3; length: 14; size: -; D: TRBD2; V: TRBV29-1
CDR3: CASSQGLAGNYEQYF; DNA: TGTGCCAGCAGCCAAGGACTAGCGGGAAACTACGAGCAGTACTTC; J: TRBJ2-7; length: 15; size: -; D: TRBD2; V: TRBV3-1
CDR3: CASSARPGDRDLYEQYF; DNA: TGTGCCAGCAGTGCCCGACCTGGGGACAGGGATCTTTACGAGCAGTACTTC; J: TRBJ2-7; length: 17; size: -; D: TRBD1; V: TRBV12-3/TRBV12-4
CDR3: CASTPIAAKYYEQYF; DNA: TGTGCCAGCACGCCAATAGCGGCCAAATACTACGAGCAGTACTTC; J: TRBJ2-7; length: 15; size: -; D: -; V: TRBV28